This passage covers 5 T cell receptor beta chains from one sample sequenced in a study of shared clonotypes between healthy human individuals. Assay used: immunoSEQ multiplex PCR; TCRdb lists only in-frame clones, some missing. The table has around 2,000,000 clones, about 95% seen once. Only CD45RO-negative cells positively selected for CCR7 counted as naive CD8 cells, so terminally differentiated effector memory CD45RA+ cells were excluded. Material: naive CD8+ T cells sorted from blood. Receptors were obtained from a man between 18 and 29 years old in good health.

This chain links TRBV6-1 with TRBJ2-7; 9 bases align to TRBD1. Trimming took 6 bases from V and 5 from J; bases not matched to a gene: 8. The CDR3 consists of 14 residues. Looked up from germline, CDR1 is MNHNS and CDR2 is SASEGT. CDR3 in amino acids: CASSALGTGNEQYF. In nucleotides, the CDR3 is TGTGCCAGCAGCGCCCTGGGGACAGGGAACGAGCAGTACTTC.

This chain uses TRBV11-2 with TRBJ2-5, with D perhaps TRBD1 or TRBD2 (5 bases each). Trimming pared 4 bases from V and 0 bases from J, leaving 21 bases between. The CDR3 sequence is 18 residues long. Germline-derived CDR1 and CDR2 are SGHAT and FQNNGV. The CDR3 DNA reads TGTGCCAGCAGCTCGAGGGATGTATTCCGGACACACCAAGAGACCCAGTACTTC. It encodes CASSSRDVFRTHQETQYF.

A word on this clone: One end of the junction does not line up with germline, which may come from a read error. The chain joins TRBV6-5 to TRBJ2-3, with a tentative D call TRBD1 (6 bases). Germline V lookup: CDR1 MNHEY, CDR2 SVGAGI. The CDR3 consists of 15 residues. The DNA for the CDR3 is TGTGCCAGCAGGTACTACAGGGATTCCACAGATACGCAGTATTTT. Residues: CASRYYRDSTDTQYF.

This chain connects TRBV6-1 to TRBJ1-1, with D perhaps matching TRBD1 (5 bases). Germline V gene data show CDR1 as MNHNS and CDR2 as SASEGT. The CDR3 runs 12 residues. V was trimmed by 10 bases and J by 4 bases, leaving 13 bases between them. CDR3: CATLWGGTEAFF. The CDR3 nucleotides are TGTGCCACCCTGTGGGGGGGCACTGAAGCTTTCTTT.

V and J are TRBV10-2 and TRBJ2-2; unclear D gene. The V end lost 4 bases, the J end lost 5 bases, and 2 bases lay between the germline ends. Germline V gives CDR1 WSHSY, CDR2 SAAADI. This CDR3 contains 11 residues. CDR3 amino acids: CASSGTGELFF. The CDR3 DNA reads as TGCGCCAGCAGTGGAACCGGGGAGCTGTTTTTT.